The next 26 T cell receptor beta chains were all read from a single sample in a study of cytomegalovirus exposure and HLA in healthy donors. The PCR ran on 60 Vbeta and 13 Jbeta primers. This table comes from immunoSEQ multiplex PCR, and its TCRdb copy is limited to in-frame clones, with some not included. The repertoire holds about 130,000 clones, around 85% seen once, with 1.7% in the top ten. Sequenced: PBMCs. Source of these receptors: a boy aged 10-17 years in good health and CMV-seronegative.

The chain recombines TRBV10-3 with TRBJ1-1; 11 positions match TRBD1. Trimming at V came to 3 bases and at J to 0 bases, leaving 9 bases not matched to a gene. The germline V gene encodes CDR1 ENHRY and CDR2 SYGVKD. The CDR3 totals 18 residues. The CDR3 sequence: CAISELHRTGGLNTEAFF. DNA of the CDR3: TGTGCCATCAGTGAACTACATCGGACAGGGGGCTTGAACACTGAAGCTTTCTTT.

The chain couples TRBV5-6 to TRBJ1-2; a weak D match, TRBD1 (6 bases). This CDR3 has 15 amino acids. The V end lost 5 bases, the J end lost 2 bases, and 16 bases lay between the germline ends. Germline assignment: CDR1 SGHDT and CDR2 YYEEEE. CDR3 amino acids: CASRSQGILNYGYTF. In DNA, the CDR3 is TGTGCCAGCAGGTCTCAGGGGATTTTAAACTATGGCTACACCTTC.

This rearrangement joins TRBV5-6 to TRBJ1-2, with D unclear. CDR3 length: 12 residues. Trimming removed 2 bases at V and 6 bases at J, with 8 bases between. The germline CDR1 and CDR2 sequences are SGHDT and YYEEEE. CDR3 bases: TGTGCCAGCAGCTTTGTCAGTGATGGCTACACCTTC. Its protein product is CASSFVSDGYTF.

The rearrangement uses TRBV4-1 and TRBJ2-7; 12 bases align to TRBD2. Losses at the gene ends were 0 bases for V and 7 bases for J; bases not matched to a gene: 4. The CDR3 sequence is 15 residues long. Germline V gene sequence: CDR1 MGHRA, CDR2 YSYEKL. CDR3 region: CASSQDRLAGDEQYF. The CDR3 region has the DNA TGCGCCAGCAGCCAAGACCGACTAGCGGGAGATGAGCAGTACTTC.

The J gene is TRBJ2-2, the V gene TRBV2; D unclear. This CDR3 comprises 13 residues. V lost 5 bases, J lost 6 bases, and 10 bases lay in between. Germline V lookup: CDR1 SNHLY, CDR2 FYNNEI. The CDR3 sequence is CASSPSNPGELFF. CDR3 coding DNA: TGTGCCAGCAGTCCGAGCAATCCCGGGGAGCTGTTTTTT. The whole variable domain, remainder taken from reference TRBV2 and TRBJ2-2, is EPEVTQTPSHQVTQMGQEVILRCVPISNHLYFYWYRQILGQKVEFLVSFYNNEISEKSEIFDDQFSVERPDGSNFTLKIRSTKLEDSAMYFCASSPSNPGELFFGEGSRLTVL.

The rearrangement uses TRBV9 and TRBJ2-1; D uncertain. The V gene lost 3 bases and the J gene lost 6 bases, with 16 bases spanning the gap. Germline-derived CDR1 and CDR2 are SGDLS and YYNGEE. This CDR3 contains 15 residues. DNA for the CDR3: TGTGCCAGCAGCGCCCCTGGCGGTCCGAGCAATGAGCAGTTCTTC. It is translated as CASSAPGGPSNEQFF. Supplemented by reference TRBV9 and TRBJ2-1, the full variable domain reads DSGVTQTPKHLITATGQRVTLRCSPRSGDLSVYWYQQSLDQGLQFLIQYYNGEERAKGNILERFSAQQFPDLHSELNLSSLELGDSALYFCASSAPGGPSNEQFFGPGTRLTVL.

The chain links TRBV30 to TRBJ2-3; 7 nucleotides match TRBD2. The germline CDR1 and CDR2 sequences are GTSNPN and SVGIG (reference sequence). Germline trimming cut 0 bases from V and 4 bases from J; bases unmatched to any gene: 4. The CDR3 is 14 residues long. In DNA form, the CDR3 reads TGTGCCTGGAGTGTACAAGCGGGACCAGATACGCAGTATTTT. This translates into CAWSVQAGPDTQYF.

V and J are TRBV10-3 and TRBJ2-2; 16 bases map to TRBD2. Per germline, CDR1 ENHRY and CDR2 SYGVKD. The CDR3 consists of 18 residues. Trimming cost V 5 bases and J 0 bases; bases outside gene matches: 3. As DNA, the CDR3 is TGTGCCATCAGTAAGGGGACTAGCGGGGGGGCGAACACCGGGGAGCTGTTTTTT. Its protein product is CAISKGTSGGANTGELFF.

The V and J genes are TRBV19 and TRBJ1-5; D remains ambiguous. V was clipped by 3 bases and J by 6 bases, with 9 bases between them. Germline CDR1 is LNHDA and CDR2 is SQIVND (reference sequence). This CDR3 is 13 amino acids long. The CDR3 region is CASSITVAQPQHF. The CDR3, as DNA: TGTGCCAGTAGTATCACGGTAGCTCAGCCCCAGCATTTT.

The rearrangement joins TRBV9 to TRBJ2-1; D remains ambiguous. The CDR3 sequence is 15 residues long. The V and J ends lost 4 bases and 0 bases respectively, with 11 bases between them. The germline V gene has CDR1 SGDLS and CDR2 YYNGEE. CDR3 DNA sequence: TGTGCCAGCAGCCCCGGGTTAAGCTCCTACAATGAGCAGTTCTTC. It encodes CASSPGLSSYNEQFF.

The genes are TRBV7-2 and TRBJ1-5; D gene unclear. Germline CDR1 and CDR2: SGHTA and FQGNSA. Between the trimmed V and J ends, which lost 5 bases and 1 base, there was a span of 12 bases. The CDR3 has 15 residues. Written as DNA, the CDR3 is TGTGCCAGCAGCCCGGGAGGGCCCAGCAATCAGCCCCAGCATTTT. It specifies CASSPGGPSNQPQHF.

V gene TRBV19 combines with J gene TRBJ1-2; D is unclear. Germline V gene sequence: CDR1 LNHDA, CDR2 SQIVND (reference sequence). V was clipped by 0 bases and J by 4 bases, with 6 bases between them. This CDR3 spans 13 amino acids. The CDR3 protein is CASSIDELYGYTF. DNA of the CDR3: TGTGCCAGTAGTATAGATGAGCTCTATGGCTACACCTTC.

V usage is TRBV5-4 and J usage is TRBJ2-3; 8 bases align to TRBD2. The CDR3 spans 14 residues. From germline, CDR1 is SGHNT and CDR2 YYREEE (reference sequence). The J segment lost 4 bases and the V segment lost 4 bases, leaving 5 bases of the junction unmatched. CDR3: CASSPRTSPDTQYF. The CDR3 bases are TGTGCCAGCAGCCCCCGGACTAGCCCAGATACGCAGTATTTT.

V gene TRBV15 combines with J gene TRBJ2-2; the match to TRBD2 covers 10 bases. The V and J ends lost 5 bases and 3 bases, in that order; junction bases with no gene match: 12. CDR1 is LNHNV and CDR2 is YYDKDF in the germline V gene (reference sequence). This CDR3 is 18 amino acids long. The CDR3 loop reads CATSGPSGGAWDTGELFF. CDR3 coding DNA: TGTGCCACCAGCGGGCCGAGCGGGGGGGCCTGGGACACCGGGGAGCTGTTTTTT.

This clone was seen a single time. The V gene is TRBV5-6, the J gene TRBJ2-2, with a possible D match to TRBD2 (6 bases). With 8 bases removed from V and 0 bases from J, the gap between germline ends came to 14 bases. The germline V gene has CDR1 SGHDT and CDR2 YYEEEE. This CDR3 comprises 15 residues. The CDR3 bases are TGTGCCAGTCGCGTGGCGGGGCCGAACACCGGGGAGCTGTTTTTT. This sequence encodes CASRVAGPNTGELFF.

A remark on this clone: At one of its ends the junction is not consistent with the germline gene, which may arise from a read error. The V call is TRBV5-6, the J call TRBJ1-2; D is perhaps TRBD1 (5 bases). Germline loops: CDR1 SGHDT, CDR2 YYEEEE. The CDR3 runs to 15 residues. In DNA, the CDR3 is TGTGCCAGCAGCTTGGACTTCTCGGACACCTATGGCTACCCCTTC. Amino acid sequence: CASSLDFSDTYGYPF.

This sequence joins TRBV7-9 and TRBJ2-1, with 13 bases aligning to TRBD2. V shed 5 bases, J shed 5 bases, and the junction held 3 bases outside the gene matches. CDR3 size: 15 residues. From germline, CDR1 is SEHNR and CDR2 FQNEAQ (reference sequence). This chain's CDR3 is CASSLGLAGDNEQFF. CDR3 coding DNA: TGTGCCAGCAGCCTCGGACTAGCGGGGGACAATGAGCAGTTCTTC.

The V and J genes are TRBV5-1 and TRBJ1-1; possibly TRBD1 for D (6 bases). Germline V gene lookup returns CDR1 SGHRS and CDR2 YFSETQ. V shed 4 bases and J shed 6 bases, with 19 bases lying between them. The CDR3 has 15 amino acids. CDR3 DNA: TGCGCCAGCAGCGGTGGACAGTTTGGAGTATCTGAAGCTTTCTTT. This translates into CASSGGQFGVSEAFF. The entire variable domain, with the rest obtained from reference TRBV5-1 and TRBJ1-1, is as follows: KAGVTQTPRYLIKTRGQQVTLSCSPISGHRSVSWYQQTPGQGLQFLFEYFSETQRNKGNFPGRFSGRQFSNSRSEMNVSTLELGDSALYLCASSGGQFGVSEAFFGQGTRLTVV.

The chain couples TRBV7-2 to TRBJ2-7; no clear D gene. The CDR3 is 13 residues long. Between the trimmed V and J ends, which lost 3 bases and 1 base, there was a span of 7 bases. Germline CDR1 is SGHTA and CDR2 is FQGNSA. CDR3 loop: CASSFEVSYEQYF. CDR3 DNA sequence: TGTGCCAGCAGCTTCGAGGTTTCCTACGAGCAGTACTTC.

The rearrangement uses TRBV4-3 and TRBJ1-5; TRBD1 matches at 8 bases. The CDR3 runs 15 residues. Germline-derived CDR1 and CDR2 are LGHNA and YSLEER. V dropped 4 bases and J dropped 7; count of bases not matched to a gene: 9. CDR3 sequence: CASSPTTGVGQPQHF. The CDR3 DNA reads as TGCGCCAGCAGCCCTACGACAGGGGTTGGGCAGCCCCAGCATTTT.

The chain employs TRBV10-3 and TRBJ1-4; D ambiguous. Trimming took off 0 bases at V and 8 bases at J, with 13 bases between the two ends. CDR1 is ENHRY, CDR2 SYGVKD, per germline. There are 15 residues in the CDR3. The CDR3 nucleotides read TGTGCCATCAGTGAGTCAGGAGCGGTTGACGAAAAACTGTTTTTT. Translation: CAISESGAVDEKLFF.

CDR3 nucleotide sequence: TGTGCCAGCAGCCCCGGACAGGGAGAAAACATTCAGTACTTC. This translates into CASSPGQGENIQYF. This chain links TRBV7-2 with TRBJ2-4; TRBD1 matches at 8 bases. This CDR3 contains 14 residues. J lost 5 bases, V lost 5 bases, and 5 bases had no gene match. Per the germline V gene, CDR1 is SGHTA and CDR2 is FQGNSA.

This chain uses TRBV30 with TRBJ2-1, with 11 bases lining up with TRBD2. V lost 4 bases to trimming and J lost 6 bases; unmatched junction nucleotides: 5. Germline CDR1 is GTSNPN and CDR2 is SVGIG (reference sequence). The CDR3 covers 14 residues. The CDR3 coding sequence is TGTGCCTGGACTAGACTAGCGGGAATCAATGAGCAGTTCTTC. This gives the protein CAWTRLAGINEQFF.

The rearrangement links TRBV2 to TRBJ1-3; weak D call: TRBD1 (5 bases). The CDR3 loop spans 19 amino acids. Between the trimmed V and J ends, which lost 3 bases and 1 base, there was a span of 22 bases. Germline CDR1 SNHLY, CDR2 FYNNEI. The CDR3, as DNA: TGTGCCAGCAGTGATCTTCGAGGCGGTCGGGGGAAATCTGGAAACACCATATATTTT. It yields the protein CASSDLRGGRGKSGNTIYF.

The V and J genes are TRBV15 and TRBJ1-1; D is possibly TRBD1 (5 bases). The CDR3 totals 15 residues. Trimming removed 0 bases at V and 4 bases at J, with 12 bases between. Germline loops: CDR1 LNHNV, CDR2 YYDKDF (reference sequence). CDR3 sequence reads: CATSRDWEGVTEAFF. In DNA form, the CDR3 reads TGTGCCACCAGCAGAGATTGGGAAGGGGTCACTGAAGCTTTCTTT. Drawing the rest from reference TRBV15 and TRBJ1-1, the complete variable domain is DAMVIQNPRYQVTQFGKPVTLSCSQTLNHNVMYWYQQKSSQAPKLLFHYYDKDFNNEADTPDNFQSRRPNTSFCFLDIRSPGLGDTAMYLCATSRDWEGVTEAFFGQGTRLTVV.

The CDR3 loop is CASSHEPSGVYNEQFF. The CDR3, as DNA: TGTGCCAGCAGCCATGAACCTAGCGGGGTCTACAATGAGCAGTTCTTC. The genes are TRBV4-2 and TRBJ2-1; TRBD2 matches at 9 bases. The CDR3 covers 16 residues. Germline CDR1 LGHNA, CDR2 YNFKEQ. J gave up 3 bases and V 3 bases, and 6 bases lay outside the gene matches.